Sequencing of this TCR beta chain was carried out in a study of T cell responses to AZD1222 COVID-19 vaccine. Findings and caveats of the study: The donor cohort was predominantly white British with a female majority, and clonal diversity may have been underestimated. Along spike, vaccine-associated CD4 TCRs were found throughout, with dominance at 160-218 and 743-854.

The method was immunoSEQ multiplex PCR; TCRdb's version includes in-frame clones alone and lacks a portion of them. The sample consists of around 140,000 clones, over 90% of them appearing once. To note about this clone: The antigen remains undetermined.

This CDR3 is 13 amino acids long. Trimming removed 4 bases from V and 3 bases from J, with 10 bases in between. Per the germline V gene, CDR1 is LGHDT and CDR2 is YNNKEL (reference sequence). This clonotype was sampled from an adult in good health. The material was peripheral blood, obtained on day 0 of AZD1222 vaccination. The rearrangement joins TRBV3-1 (or the pseudogene TRBV3-2) to TRBJ2-7, with a tentative D call TRBD1 (6 bases). Here the CDR3 DNA reads TGTGCCAGCAGCCCCCGGACAGACTACGAGCAGTACTTC. It is translated as CASSPRTDYEQYF.